The rows below give T cell receptor beta chains drawn from one sample of a study of memory CD4+ T cells and cytomegalovirus serostatus. Clones were sequenced by immunoSEQ multiplex PCR, and TCRdb holds only the in-frame ones, with some missing. The table shows around 45,000 clones, with 60% to 85% occurring only once. What was sequenced was memory CD4+ T cells from blood. These receptor sequences come from an adult in good health and CMV-seronegative. Both conserved end residues are part of each CDR3. The D gene is left open where the match is weak. A clone size is listed for some rows: how often the clone was seen (once, few, many), or a class if it is expanded.

J | D | size | V | DNA | CDR3
TRBJ1-1 | - | few | TRBV19 | TGTGCCAGTACTCCATCTTTAAGAGGGAACACTGAAGCTTTCTTT | CASTPSLRGNTEAFF
TRBJ2-1 | TRBD2 | - | TRBV5-4 | TGTGCCAGCAGCGGATTACTAGCGGGGGGGCTTAATGAGCAGTTCTTC | CASSGLLAGGLNEQFF
TRBJ1-2 | TRBD1 | few | TRBV7-6 | TGTGCCAGCAGCCCAAGGACAGGGGGGGATGGCTACACCTTC | CASSPRTGGDGYTF
TRBJ2-5 | - | - | TRBV5-1 | TGCGCCAGCAGCTTGGGGGACACTTCCCAAGAGACCCAGTACTTC | CASSLGDTSQETQYF
TRBJ2-3 | - | once | TRBV7-3 | TGTGCCAGCAGCTTCGATACGACAGCCCGAGATACGCAGTATTTT | CASSFDTTARDTQYF
TRBJ1-2 | - | few | TRBV6-1 | TGTGCCAGCAGTCCCGCCCTGGGTGATAACTATGGCTACACCTTC | CASSPALGDNYGYTF
TRBJ2-3 | - | - | TRBV5-1 | TGCGCCAGCAACGCCGTCGGAGGGCTCAGCACAGATACGCAGTATTTT | CASNAVGGLSTDTQYF
TRBJ1-1 | - | - | TRBV7-9 | TGTGCCAGCAGCTTAGGGCAGGCTGGGAAGACTGAAGCTTTCTTT | CASSLGQAGKTEAFF
TRBJ2-2 | TRBD1 | - | TRBV6-5 | TGTGCCAGCAGTCGAGGACAGGGGGCAACTGGGGAGCTGTTTTTT | CASSRGQGATGELFF
TRBJ1-5 | - | few | TRBV2 | TGTGCCAGCAGTGGTATGTCCGGGCCGATCCAGCCCCAGCATTTT | CASSGMSGPIQPQHF
TRBJ1-4 | - | - | TRBV6-6 | TGTGCCAGCAGCCTCGACAGGTTTTTGGAAAAACTGTTTTTT | CASSLDRFLEKLFF
TRBJ2-2 | - | - | TRBV27 | TGTGCCAGCAGTTCCTCCACCGGGGAGCTGTTTTTT | CASSSSTGELFF
TRBJ2-3 | - | - | TRBV7-2 | TGTGCCAGCAGCTTACCGACGAGTGGCGCAGATACGCAGTATTTT | CASSLPTSGADTQYF
TRBJ2-2 | - | - | TRBV18 | TGTGCCAGCTCACCAGGGGCTAGCCTGAACACCGGGGAGCTGTTTTTT | CASSPGASLNTGELFF
TRBJ2-7 | TRBD1 | - | TRBV7-9 | TGTGCCAGCAGCTCCCCCGGGACAGGGTTCGGCGAGCAGTACTTC | CASSSPGTGFGEQYF
TRBJ2-3 | - | - | TRBV5-1 | TGCGCCAGCAGCTTGGGTAGTCTGGATACGCAGTATTTT | CASSLGSLDTQYF
TRBJ1-1 | - | - | TRBV7-9 | TGTGCCAGCAGCTTTCTCGATCGTGAAGCTTTCTTT | CASSFLDREAFF
TRBJ2-3 | TRBD2 | - | TRBV4-2 | TGTGCCAGCAGCCTCGGACTAGCGGGGGGAACCCTCACAGATACGCAGTATTTT | CASSLGLAGGTLTDTQYF